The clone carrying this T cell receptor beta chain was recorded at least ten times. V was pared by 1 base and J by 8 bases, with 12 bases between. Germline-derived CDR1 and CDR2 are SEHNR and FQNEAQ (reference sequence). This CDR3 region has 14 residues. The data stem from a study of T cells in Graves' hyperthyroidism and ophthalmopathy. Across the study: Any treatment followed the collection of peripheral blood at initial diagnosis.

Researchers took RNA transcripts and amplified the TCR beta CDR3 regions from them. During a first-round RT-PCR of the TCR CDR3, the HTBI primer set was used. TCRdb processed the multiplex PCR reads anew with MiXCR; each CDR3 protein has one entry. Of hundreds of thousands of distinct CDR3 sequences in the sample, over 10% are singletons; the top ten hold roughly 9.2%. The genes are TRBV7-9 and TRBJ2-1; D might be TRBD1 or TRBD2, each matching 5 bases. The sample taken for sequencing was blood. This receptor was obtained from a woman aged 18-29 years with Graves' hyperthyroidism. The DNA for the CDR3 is TGTGCCAGCAGCTTAGGTGGGGGTGGCGATGAGCAGTTCTTC. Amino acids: CASSLGGGGDEQFF.